The 25 T cell receptor beta chains presented below share a single source sample, sequenced in a study of T cell clonality in common variable immunodeficiency. Libraries were prepared by immunoSEQ multiplex PCR; TCRdb keeps only in-frame clonotypes and omits some of them. This repertoire holds some 42,000 clones, and none appear only once. The sequenced material came from peripheral blood mononuclear cells. The receptor source for this set is a person aged 18-70 years in good health.

In its sample, this clone was seen many times. The observed sequence ends 3 residues before the CDR3 terminus, with the missing tail filled in from the germline J gene. The rearrangement joins TRBV30 to TRBJ1-2; D not resolved. Germline lookup yields CDR1 GTSNPN and CDR2 SVGIG (reference sequence). The CDR3 contains 13 residues. CDR3 DNA (partial): TGTGCCTGGGGAGGCTCTTCTGCGGGGGGC. Its translation is CAWGGSSAGG. The CDR3 reads in full as CAWGGSSAGGYTF.

This clone was counted many times. The missing CDR3 end, 3 residues past where the read stops, is filled in from the germline J gene. The chain employs TRBV28 and TRBJ1-4; TRBD1 matches 7 bases. The CDR3 length is 16 residues. CDR1 is MDHEN and CDR2 is SYDVKM in the germline V gene. V was clipped by 6 bases and J by 0 bases; unmatched bases: 7. Here the CDR3 reads CASRPTGAPTNEKLFF. CDR3 DNA, as far as it was read: TGTGCCAGCAGACCTACAGGGGCCCCAACTAATGAAAAA. The complete variable domain, with remaining parts taken from reference TRBV28 and TRBJ1-4, reads DVKVTQSSRYLVKRTGEKVFLECVQDMDHENMFWYRQDPGLGLRLIYFSYDVKMKEKGDIPEGYSVSREKKERFSLILESASTNQTSMYLCASRPTGAPTNEKLFFGSGTQLSVL.

This clone has at least ten counts. The CDR3 is cut off 3 residues early in the read; its end comes from the germline J gene. This rearrangement joins TRBV7-9 to TRBJ2-5; a possible D gene is TRBD1 (6 bases). Germline loops: CDR1 SEHNR, CDR2 FQNEAQ (reference sequence). This CDR3 has 13 amino acids. V lost 5 bases and J 1 base, leaving 8 bases between the germline ends. CDR3 bases read: TGTGCCAGCAGCCAGGACAGCCAAGAGACC. Residues: CASSQDSQET. In full, the CDR3 reads CASSQDSQETQYF. The whole variable domain, filled in from reference TRBV7-9 and TRBJ2-5, reads DTGVSQNPRHKITKRGQNVTFRCDPISEHNRLYWYRQTLGQGPEFLTYFQNEAQLEKSRLLSDRFSAERPKGSFSTLEIQRTEQGDSAMYLCASSQDSQETQYFGPGTRLLVL.

A word on this clone: The read halts 3 residues ahead of the CDR3 end, with the missing end drawn from the germline J gene. The chain couples TRBV5-6 to TRBJ2-3; 11 bases fit TRBD2. The CDR3 spans 15 residues. In germline, CDR1 is SGHDT, CDR2 YYEEEE. The CDR3 region is CASSPLAGEQETQYF. CDR3 DNA (partial): TGTGCCAGCAGCCCACTAGCGGGAGAACAAGAGACG.

This clone was seen a handful of times. Germline is not matched at one junction end, which may reflect a read error. The read terminates 3 residues before the CDR3 end, so the remaining end is supplied by the germline J gene. The chain is built from TRBV20-1 and TRBJ2-3; D is perhaps TRBD1 or TRBD2 (5 bases each). The CDR3 consists of 11 residues. The germline V gene encodes CDR1 DFQATT and CDR2 SNEGSKA (reference sequence). CDR3 bases read: TGCAGTGCAAGAGGGGCAGAGACG. It encodes CSARGAET. The entire CDR3 is CSARGAETQYF.

This clone occurred many times. The CDR3 end is not reached by the read, which stops 3 residues before it; the germline J gene fills it in. The chain combines TRBV20-1 with TRBJ2-4, with D hard to call. Deletions cut 0 bases from V and 0 bases from J, with 6 bases between. CDR3 length: 14 amino acids. Germline-derived CDR1 and CDR2 are DFQATT and SNEGSKA (reference sequence). The sequenced part of the CDR3 DNA is TGCAGTGCTAGAGACCAGATAGCCAAAAACATT. The encoded protein is CSARDQIAKNI. The CDR3 in its entirety is CSARDQIAKNIQYF.

This clone was seen repeatedly, ten times or more. Read data end 3 residues before the CDR3 end; the end is taken from the germline J gene. This chain uses TRBV10-3 with TRBJ2-5; D is perhaps TRBD1 (6 bases). V was clipped by 8 bases and J by 3 bases, with 10 bases between them. This CDR3 spans 12 amino acids. Germline lookup yields CDR1 ENHRY and CDR2 SYGVKD. The CDR3 DNA, read in part, is TGTGCCATCTGGGCAGGGGAAGAGACC. Translated, it gives CAIWAGEET. The CDR3 in full is CAIWAGEETQYF.

Points on this clone: The read gets to within 3 residues of the CDR3 end, and the germline J gene fills in the rest. J is TRBJ1-2 and V is TRBV19, with D perhaps TRBD1 (5 bases). Germline V gives CDR1 LNHDA, CDR2 SQIVND (reference sequence). Trimming took 3 bases from V and 0 from J, leaving 14 bases between them. The CDR3 covers 16 residues. CDR3: CASSITGQGANYGYTF. The DNA read from the CDR3 is TGTGCCAGTAGTATCACCGGACAAGGCGCTAACTATGGC.

Many counts were recorded for this clone. The read terminates 3 residues ahead of where the CDR3 ends, so the germline J gene completes it. V usage is TRBV6-4 and J usage is TRBJ2-1; 9 bases align to TRBD1. This CDR3 has 14 residues. The junction had 0 bases not matched to a gene; V was cut back by 0 bases and J by 6 bases. Germline V gene lookup returns CDR1 MRHNA and CDR2 SNTAGT. CDR3 residues: CASSDSTGGNEQFF. The covered CDR3 bases are TGTGCCAGCAGTGACTCGACAGGGGGCAATGAG.

This clone was seen repeatedly, ten times or more. The CDR3 is cut off 3 residues early in the read; its end comes from the germline J gene. The chain carries TRBV20-1 and TRBJ2-7; the D gene is possibly TRBD2 (5 bases). The V gene lost 1 base and the J gene lost 2 bases, with 9 bases spanning the gap. The CDR3 is 13 amino acids. Germline V gene lookup returns CDR1 DFQATT and CDR2 SNEGSKA (reference sequence). The part of the CDR3 DNA that was read is TGCAGTGCTAGAGGGAGACTAACCTACGAG. Its protein is CSARGRLTYE. The CDR3 in its entirety is CSARGRLTYEQYF.

This clone was detected many times. The read falls 3 residues short of the CDR3 end, and the missing part is taken from the germline J gene. The rearrangement links TRBV6-2 or TRBV6-3 to TRBJ2-5; D gene uncertain. Germline CDR1 MNHEY, CDR2 SVGEGT. The ends were cut back, 2 bases at V and 5 bases at J, with 6 bases in the middle. The CDR3 runs 12 residues. CDR3 DNA (partial): TGTGCCAGCAGTTACGTGCGGGAGACC. Encoded protein: CASSYVRET. The CDR3 as a whole reads CASSYVRETQYF.

This clone was seen ten or more times. The read terminates 3 residues ahead of where the CDR3 ends, so the germline J gene completes it. This chain uses TRBV20-1 with TRBJ2-2, with D tentatively TRBD1 (5 bases). Trimming removed 3 bases from V and 4 bases from J, with 15 bases in between. Germline CDR1 reads DFQATT; CDR2 reads SNEGSKA (reference sequence). The CDR3 runs to 15 residues. CDR3 DNA (partial): TGCAGTGCTAGTCGGTTAGCTAGGGGCACCGGGGAG. Translation gives CSASRLARGTGE. The whole CDR3 protein reads CSASRLARGTGELFF.

This clone was recorded at least ten times. The CDR3 is cut off 3 residues early in the read; its end comes from the germline J gene. This chain connects TRBV4-2 to TRBJ2-7, with 11 bases matching TRBD2. V shed 0 bases, J shed 6 bases, and the junction held 7 bases outside the gene matches. Germline V gene sequence: CDR1 LGHNA, CDR2 YNFKEQ. The CDR3 spans 16 residues. Incomplete CDR3 DNA: TGTGCCAGCAGCCAAGATCTACTAGCGGGAGTAGTCGAG. Protein: CASSQDLLAGVVE. The entire CDR3 sequence reads CASSQDLLAGVVEQYF.

CDR3 residues: CSVTLQGARGYEQYF. CDR3 DNA (partial): TGCAGCGTAACTCTACAGGGGGCCCGGGGCTACGAG. The chain joins TRBV29-1 to TRBJ2-7; 9 positions match TRBD1. The read ends 3 residues before the CDR3 terminus; that terminus is restored from the germline J gene. The length of the CDR3 is 15 residues. CDR1 is SQVTM, CDR2 ANQGSEA, per germline. The ends lost 6 bases at V and 3 bases at J; junction bases unmatched: 12.

This clone was detected ten times or more. Read data end 3 residues before the CDR3 end; the end is taken from the germline J gene. The gene calls are TRBV29-1 and TRBJ2-7; TRBD2 is a possible D gene (6 bases). The CDR3 sequence is 14 residues long. Germline lookup yields CDR1 SQVTM and CDR2 ANQGSEA. V lost 2 bases and J 0 bases, leaving 11 bases between the germline ends. Here the CDR3 reads CSVEISGISYEQYF. CDR3 DNA, as far as it was read: TGCAGCGTTGAAATTAGCGGAATCTCCTACGAG.

This clone was recorded at least ten times. The junction and the germline gene differ at one end; a read error may be behind it. Sequencing ends 3 residues short of the CDR3 end; the germline J gene provides the rest. This chain uses TRBV5-1 with TRBJ2-7, with D possibly matching TRBD1 (5 bases). The CDR3 has 13 amino acids. Looked up from germline, CDR1 is SGHRS and CDR2 is YFSETQ. The CDR3 region is CASSLWGSHEQYF. The sequenced CDR3 bases are TGCGCCAGCAGCTTGTGGGGCTCCCACGAG.

This clone was observed many times. The sequence runs out 3 residues before the end of the CDR3; the remainder is reconstructed from the germline J gene. The chain combines TRBV16 with TRBJ2-1; D not resolved. V was clipped by 2 bases and J by 9 bases, with 14 bases between them. The CDR3 totals 14 residues. Germline CDR1 and CDR2: KGHSY and FQNENV. The sequenced part of the CDR3 DNA is TGTGCCAGCAGCCAAAGGGCAGACCCTGGTGAG. As protein: CASSQRADPGE. The CDR3, in full, reads CASSQRADPGEQFF.

The sample holds many counts of this clone. The observed sequence ends 3 residues before the CDR3 terminus, with the missing tail filled in from the germline J gene. V and J are TRBV5-1 and TRBJ2-1; 11 bases map to TRBD2. The V gene end was trimmed by 3 bases and the J gene end by 0 bases; junction bases not matched to a gene: 2. Germline CDR1 and CDR2: SGHRS and YFSETQ. The CDR3 runs 16 residues. The CDR3 here is CASSSGTSGSYNEQFF. Incomplete CDR3 DNA: TGCGCCAGCAGCTCCGGGACTAGCGGCTCCTACAATGAG.

This clone was found a few times. The CDR3 end is not reached by the read, which stops 3 residues before it; the germline J gene fills it in. V and J are TRBV5-1 and TRBJ1-2; the match to TRBD1 covers 8 bases. Germline CDR1 SGHRS, CDR2 YFSETQ. The CDR3 has 16 residues. V lost 4 bases, J lost 2 bases, and 10 bases stayed unmatched. The CDR3 DNA, read in part, is TGCGCCAGCAGCCGATATTTGGACAGGGCCAACTATGGC. This gives the protein CASSRYLDRANYG. The full CDR3 is CASSRYLDRANYGYTF.

At least ten counts were recorded for this clone. The read stops 3 residues short of the end of the CDR3; the missing end is completed from the germline J gene. This chain links TRBV6-1 with TRBJ2-7; the D gene is possibly TRBD1 (6 bases). This CDR3 contains 15 residues. The ends were cut back, 1 base at V and 4 bases at J, with 14 bases in the middle. The germline gives CDR1 MNHNS, CDR2 SASEGT. Here the CDR3 reads CASSEGGGGWYEQYF. CDR3 DNA, as far as it was read: TGTGCCAGCAGTGAAGGAGGTGGGGGCTGGTACGAG.

This clone appeared many times. The sequence runs out 3 residues before the end of the CDR3; the remainder is reconstructed from the germline J gene. The chain links TRBV12-3 or TRBV12-4 to TRBJ2-1; D not resolved. V lost 6 bases, J lost 3 bases, and 15 bases lay in between. CDR3 length: 15 residues. CDR3 DNA, as far as it was read: TGTGCCAGCAGCCCAACTCCCGTAAGCTACAATGAG. Its protein product is CASSPTPVSYNE. The CDR3 in full is CASSPTPVSYNEQFF.

This clone was counted ten times or more. The read falls 3 residues short of the CDR3 end, and the missing part is taken from the germline J gene. V usage is TRBV2 and J usage is TRBJ2-7; D could derive from TRBD1 or TRBD2 (5 bases each). Germline CDR1 reads SNHLY; CDR2 reads FYNNEI. V shed 5 bases and J shed 6 bases, with 17 bases lying between them. The CDR3 contains 14 residues. CDR3 region: CASSLGQGVGEQYF. The DNA read from the CDR3 is TGTGCCAGCAGTCTTGGGCAGGGAGTCGGCGAG.

Remarks on this clone: The read halts 3 residues ahead of the CDR3 end, with the missing end drawn from the germline J gene. The rearrangement uses TRBV20-1 and TRBJ2-7; 12 bases map to TRBD2. Per the germline V gene, CDR1 is DFQATT and CDR2 is SNEGSKA (reference sequence). This CDR3 has 16 residues. Unmatched junction bases numbered 13, after V lost 5 bases and J lost 5 bases. CDR3 loop: CSAQIPTSGRNDEQYF. CDR3 DNA (partial): TGCAGTGCTCAAATACCAACTAGCGGGAGGAACGACGAG.

Notes on this clone: The read ends 3 residues early relative to the CDR3; the germline J gene fills the gap. The chain recombines TRBV20-1 with TRBJ2-1; a possible D gene is TRBD1 (6 bases). V dropped 3 bases and J dropped 0 bases, with 15 bases sitting between them. CDR1 and CDR2 from the germline V gene are DFQATT and SNEGSKA (reference sequence). The CDR3 extends over 16 amino acids. CDR3 sequence: CSAREQGKSSYNEQFF. Partial CDR3 DNA: TGCAGTGCTAGGGAACAGGGCAAGAGCTCCTACAATGAG.

The sample holds many counts of this clone. Sequencing ends 3 residues short of the CDR3 end; the germline J gene provides the rest. Other DNA sequences in this specimen translate into the identical CDR3. V usage is TRBV19 and J usage is TRBJ2-1; TRBD2 matches 12 bases. The V and J ends lost 5 bases and 4 bases, in that order; junction bases with no gene match: 9. From germline, CDR1 is LNHDA and CDR2 SQIVND (reference sequence). This CDR3 region has 17 residues. CDR3 DNA, as far as it was read: TGTGCCAGTAGTTGGTCTAGCGGGAGGGCACAGTACAATGAG. This translates into CASSWSSGRAQYNE. Given in full, the CDR3 is CASSWSSGRAQYNEQFF.